Sequencing of this TCR beta chain was carried out in a study of cytomegalovirus exposure and HLA in healthy donors. Study overall: A later analysis reported the 130 or so validation repertoires used the same platform as the roughly 670 first-cohort repertoires.

The study, taken as a whole, reports: Confirmation was obtained in vitro that a few CMV-associated chains are specific for CMV antigens. Most TCR sequences proved rare, with some public TCRs found in many donors.

Concerning this clone: Its antigen is unknown.

The protocol was immunoSEQ multiplex PCR, while the TCRdb copy is restricted to in-frame clones and leaves out a portion. The sample includes around 120,000 clones, 80% to 90% of them seen just once. The germline gives CDR1 MDHEN, CDR2 SYDVKM. CDR3 size: 14 residues. V lost 2 bases, J lost 4 bases, and 11 bases lay in between. Separate from the approximately 720-subject first cohort was the approximately 120-subject validation cohort, to which the donors belonged. This receptor was taken from a man younger than 35 in good health and CMV-seropositive. The chain links TRBV28 to TRBJ1-2; D may be TRBD1 (5 bases). Sequences were obtained from PBMCs. Here the CDR3 DNA reads TGTGCCAGCAGTTTAGGGGGACTGGGCTATGGCTACACCTTC. It codes for CASSLGGLGYGYTF.